This TCR beta chain was obtained from a study of shared T cell receptors in the human thymus. Assay: immunoSEQ multiplex PCR; the TCRdb copy retains only in-frame clones and omits some. The sample yields approximately 400,000 clones, about 95% seen once. The CDR3 sequence is 16 residues long. Losses at the gene ends were 3 bases for V and 5 bases for J; bases not matched to a gene: 11. Germline V gene sequence: CDR1 MNHEY, CDR2 SMNVEV (reference sequence). This clone was detected only once. Sequences were obtained from thymocytes. This TCR was recovered from a human donor. The V gene is TRBV27, the J gene TRBJ2-7; 9 positions match TRBD2. The CDR3 DNA sequence: TGTGCCAGCAGTTTCGGAAAAGCGGGAGGACGGGACGAGCAGTACTTC. Translating it yields CASSFGKAGGRDEQYF.